These T cell receptor beta chains were read from a single sample in a study of T cells in Graves' hyperthyroidism and ophthalmopathy. TCRdb processed the multiplex PCR reads anew with MiXCR; each CDR3 protein has one entry. The data contain approximately 330,000 distinct CDR3 sequences, about 21% of them singletons. Sequencing input: blood. All receptors come from a woman between 50 and 59 years old with Graves' hyperthyroidism. CDR3s include the opening cysteine and the closing phenylalanine or tryptophan. The order of the fields is J gene, D gene, V gene, clone size, CDR3 protein, CDR3 DNA. The D gene is left open where the match is weak. Clone sizes are given selectively: once, few, many, or a class where the clone is expanded.

TRBJ2-3 | . | TRBV20-1 | many | CSARDLKAGTDTQYF | TGCAGTGCTAGAGATCTCAAGGCAGGCACAGATACGCAGTATTTT
TRBJ2-1 | TRBD2 | TRBV7-9 | many | CASSSTPPGLAGSRNYNEQFF | TGTGCCAGCAGCTCTACGCCCCCGGGACTAGCGGGGAGTCGAAACTACAATGAGCAGTTCTTC
TRBJ1-5 | . | TRBV6-1 | few | CASSRYQGNQPQHF | TGTGCCAGCAGCCGCTATCAGGGTAACCAGCCCCAGCATTTT
TRBJ1-5 | . | TRBV3-1 | once | CASSDRANQPQHF | TGTGCCAGCAGCGACAGAGCCAATCAGCCCCAGCATTTT
TRBJ2-3 | . | TRBV12-3/TRBV12-4 | many | CASSINTDTQYF | TGTGCCAGCAGTATCAACACAGATACGCAGTATTTT
TRBJ2-3 | TRBD1 | TRBV25-1 | few | CASSPLDRVGGTDTQYF | TGTGCCAGCAGCCCCCTAGACAGGGTGGGTGGCACAGATACGCAGTATTTT
TRBJ1-1 | . | TRBV19 | . | CASSIQEFTEAFF | TGTGCCAGTAGTATACAGGAATTCACTGAAGCTTTCTTT
TRBJ2-5 | TRBD1 | TRBV7-9 | few | CASSLGDREETQYF | TGTGCCAGCAGCTTAGGGGACAGGGAGGAGACCCAGTACTTC
TRBJ2-5 | . | TRBV20-1 | . | CSARVLETQYF | TGCAGTGCTAGGGTCTTAGAGACCCAGTACTTC
TRBJ1-6 | . | TRBV6-2/TRBV6-3 | . | CASSYSNGDGSPLHF | TGTGCCAGCAGTTACTCCAACGGGGACGGATCACCCCTCCACTTT
TRBJ2-7 | TRBD1 | TRBV10-3 | many | CAISGLGDRGYLEQYF | TGTGCCATCAGTGGCCTCGGGGACAGGGGGTATCTCGAGCAGTACTTC
TRBJ1-3 | TRBD1 | TRBV25-1 | . | CASGDRGLGNTIYF | TGTGCCAGCGGGGACAGGGGGCTAGGAAACACCATATATTTT
TRBJ2-1 | TRBD1 | TRBV6-1 | . | CASSKDRVDHNEQFF | TGTGCCAGCAGTAAGGACAGGGTGGACCACAATGAGCAGTTCTTC
TRBJ2-7 | . | TRBV25-1 | . | CASTPDKDTGSYEQYF | TGTGCCAGCACCCCGGACAAAGACACGGGATCCTACGAGCAGTACTTC
TRBJ1-3 | . | TRBV3-1 | many | CASSLTGLLSGNTIYF | TGTGCCAGCAGCCTAACGGGGCTCCTCTCTGGAAACACCATATATTTT
TRBJ2-7 | TRBD2 | TRBV27 | many | CASRWLAGVGEQYF | TGTGCCAGCAGGTGGCTAGCGGGAGTTGGGGAGCAGTACTTC
TRBJ1-2 | . | TRBV27 | . | CASSPTVSSGYTF | TGTGCCAGCAGCCCGACAGTGTCCAGCGGCTACACCTTC
TRBJ2-1 | . | TRBV7-9 | many | CASSLGQGNGDSQFF | TGTGCCAGCAGCTTAGGGCAGGGGAATGGGGACTCGCAGTTCTTC
TRBJ1-1 | . | TRBV12-3/TRBV12-4 | many | CASSERAYTEAFF | TGTGCCAGCAGTGAAAGAGCCTACACTGAAGCTTTCTTT
TRBJ2-1 | TRBD1 | TRBV6-2/TRBV6-3 | . | CAISGTGGSYNEQFF | TGTGCCATCTCCGGGACAGGGGGCTCCTACAATGAGCAGTTCTTC
TRBJ1-3 | . | TRBV4-1 | few | CASSQVGGNTIYF | TGCGCCAGCAGCCAAGTCGGGGGAAACACCATATATTTT
TRBJ2-5 | . | TRBV7-9 | . | CASSLGSTRETQYF | TGTGCCAGCAGCTTAGGATCGACGAGGGAGACCCAGTACTTC